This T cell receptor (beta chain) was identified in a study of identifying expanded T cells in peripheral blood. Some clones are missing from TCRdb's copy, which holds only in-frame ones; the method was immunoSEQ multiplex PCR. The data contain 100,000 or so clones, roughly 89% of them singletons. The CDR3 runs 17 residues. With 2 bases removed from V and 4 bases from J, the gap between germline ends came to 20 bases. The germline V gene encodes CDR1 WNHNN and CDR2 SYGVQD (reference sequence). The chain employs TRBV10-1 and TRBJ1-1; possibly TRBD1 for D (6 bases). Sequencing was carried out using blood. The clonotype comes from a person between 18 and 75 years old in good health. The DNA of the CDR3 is TGCGCCAGCAGTGAGACAGGGCGGCGGCTGAGGGGCACTGAAGCTTTCTTT. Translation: CASSETGRRLRGTEAFF.